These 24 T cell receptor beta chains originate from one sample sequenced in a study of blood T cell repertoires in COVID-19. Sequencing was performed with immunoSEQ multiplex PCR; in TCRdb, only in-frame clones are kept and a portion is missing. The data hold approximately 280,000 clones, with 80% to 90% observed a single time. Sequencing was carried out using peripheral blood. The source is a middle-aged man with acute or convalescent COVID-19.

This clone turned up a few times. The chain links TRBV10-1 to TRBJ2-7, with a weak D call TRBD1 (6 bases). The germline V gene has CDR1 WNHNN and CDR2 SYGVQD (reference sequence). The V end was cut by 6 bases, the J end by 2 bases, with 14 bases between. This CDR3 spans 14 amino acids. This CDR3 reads CASSPPDRTYEQYF. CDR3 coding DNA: TGCGCCAGCAGCCCCCCGGACAGAACCTACGAGCAGTACTTC.

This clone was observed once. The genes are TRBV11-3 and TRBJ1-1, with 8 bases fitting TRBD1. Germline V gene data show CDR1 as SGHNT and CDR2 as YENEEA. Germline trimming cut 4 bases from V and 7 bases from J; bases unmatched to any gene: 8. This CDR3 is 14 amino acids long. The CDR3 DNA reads TGTGCCAGCAGCTCTCAGACAGGGGAAGGTGAAGCTTTCTTT. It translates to CASSSQTGEGEAFF.

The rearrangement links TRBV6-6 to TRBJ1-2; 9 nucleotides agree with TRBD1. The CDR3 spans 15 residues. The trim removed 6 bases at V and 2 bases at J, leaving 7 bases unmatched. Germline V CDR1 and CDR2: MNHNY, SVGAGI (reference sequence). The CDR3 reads CASRGSGTGNYGYTF. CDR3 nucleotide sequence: TGTGCCAGCAGGGGCTCCGGGACAGGGAACTATGGCTACACCTTC.

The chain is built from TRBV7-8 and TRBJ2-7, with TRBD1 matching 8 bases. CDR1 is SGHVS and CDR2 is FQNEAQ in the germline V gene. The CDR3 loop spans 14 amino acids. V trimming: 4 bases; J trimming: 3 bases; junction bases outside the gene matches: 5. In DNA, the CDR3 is TGTGCCAGCAGCTCAGGGGGCACCCTCTACGAGCAGTACTTC. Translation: CASSSGGTLYEQYF.

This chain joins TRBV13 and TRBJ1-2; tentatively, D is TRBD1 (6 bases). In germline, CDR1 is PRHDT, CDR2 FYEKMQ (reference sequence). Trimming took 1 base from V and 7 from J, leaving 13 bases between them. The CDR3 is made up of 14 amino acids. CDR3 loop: CASSLADSAIGYTF. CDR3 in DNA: TGTGCCAGCAGCTTAGCGGACAGTGCTATTGGCTACACCTTC.

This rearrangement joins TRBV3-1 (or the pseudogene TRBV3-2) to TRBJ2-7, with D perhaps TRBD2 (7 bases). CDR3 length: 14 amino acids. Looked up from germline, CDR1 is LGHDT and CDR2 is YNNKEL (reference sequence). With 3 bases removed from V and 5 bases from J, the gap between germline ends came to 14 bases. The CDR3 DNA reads TGTGCCAGCAGCCACCCGAGGGGGGGTGACGAGCAGTACTTC. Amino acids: CASSHPRGGDEQYF.

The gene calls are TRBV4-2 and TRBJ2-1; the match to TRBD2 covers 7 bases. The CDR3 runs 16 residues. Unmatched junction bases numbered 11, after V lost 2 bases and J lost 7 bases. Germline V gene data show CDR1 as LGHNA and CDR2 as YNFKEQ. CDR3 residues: CASSQSNRLAQNEQFF. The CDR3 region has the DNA TGTGCCAGCAGCCAATCTAATAGACTAGCTCAAAATGAGCAGTTCTTC.

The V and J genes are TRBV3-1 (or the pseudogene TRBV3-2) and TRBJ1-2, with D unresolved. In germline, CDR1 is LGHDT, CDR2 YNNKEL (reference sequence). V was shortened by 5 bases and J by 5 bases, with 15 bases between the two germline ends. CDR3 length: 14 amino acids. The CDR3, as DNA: TGTGCCAGCAGCTCCAGTGCCTCTCTTTATGGCTACACCTTC. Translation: CASSSSASLYGYTF.

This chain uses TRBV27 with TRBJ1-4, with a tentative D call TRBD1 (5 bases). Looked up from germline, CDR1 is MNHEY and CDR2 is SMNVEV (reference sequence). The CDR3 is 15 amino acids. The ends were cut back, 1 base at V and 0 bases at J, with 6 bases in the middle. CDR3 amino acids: CASSLWGATNEKLFF. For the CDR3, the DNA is TGTGCCAGCAGTTTATGGGGGGCAACTAATGAAAAACTGTTTTTT.

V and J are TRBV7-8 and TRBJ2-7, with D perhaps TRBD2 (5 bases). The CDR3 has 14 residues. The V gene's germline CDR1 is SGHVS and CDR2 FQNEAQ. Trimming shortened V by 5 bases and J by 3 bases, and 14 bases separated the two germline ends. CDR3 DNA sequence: TGTGCCAGCAGCCCAAGCCGACGGGGCTACGAGCAGTACTTC. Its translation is CASSPSRRGYEQYF. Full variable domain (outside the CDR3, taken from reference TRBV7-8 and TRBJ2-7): GAGVSQSPRYKVAKRGQDVALRCDPISGHVSLFWYQQALGQGPEFLTYFQNEAQLDKSGLPSDRFFAERPEGSVSTLKIQRTQQEDSAVYLCASSPSRRGYEQYFGPGTRLTVT.

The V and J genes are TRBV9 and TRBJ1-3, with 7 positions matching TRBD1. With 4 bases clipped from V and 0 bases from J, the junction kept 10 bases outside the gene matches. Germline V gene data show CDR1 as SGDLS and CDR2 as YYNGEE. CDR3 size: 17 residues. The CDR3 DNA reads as TGTGCCAGCAGCCCGAGGGGGAACAGGGGCTCTGGAAACACCATATATTTT. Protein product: CASSPRGNRGSGNTIYF.

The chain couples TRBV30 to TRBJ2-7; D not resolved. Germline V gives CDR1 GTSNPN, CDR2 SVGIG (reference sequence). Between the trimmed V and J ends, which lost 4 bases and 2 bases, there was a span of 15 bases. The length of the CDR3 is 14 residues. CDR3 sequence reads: CAWIEIYGAYEQYF. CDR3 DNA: TGTGCCTGGATCGAGATTTACGGAGCCTACGAGCAGTACTTC.

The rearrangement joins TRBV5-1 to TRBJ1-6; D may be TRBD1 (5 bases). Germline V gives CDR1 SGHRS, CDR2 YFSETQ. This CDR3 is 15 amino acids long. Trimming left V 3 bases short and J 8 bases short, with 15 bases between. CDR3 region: CASSSGGVTDSPLHF. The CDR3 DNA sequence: TGCGCCAGCAGCTCCGGGGGGGTAACGGATTCACCCCTCCACTTT. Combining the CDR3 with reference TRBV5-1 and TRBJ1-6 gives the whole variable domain KAGVTQTPRYLIKTRGQQVTLSCSPISGHRSVSWYQQTPGQGLQFLFEYFSETQRNKGNFPGRFSGRQFSNSRSEMNVSTLELGDSALYLCASSSGGVTDSPLHFGNGTRLTVT.

The DNA for the CDR3 is TGTGCCAGCAGTTCGGACCGGGACAGTCCCACAGATACGCAGTATTTT. This gives the protein CASSSDRDSPTDTQYF. The genes are TRBV27 and TRBJ2-3; 7 positions agree with TRBD1. Germline V CDR1 and CDR2: MNHEY, SMNVEV (reference sequence). Trimming took 4 bases from V and 2 from J; bases not matched to a gene: 9. This CDR3 has 16 amino acids.

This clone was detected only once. CDR3 residues: CASTPWAGDGYTF. In DNA form, the CDR3 reads TGTGCCAGCACCCCATGGGCAGGGGATGGCTACACCTTC. The chain combines TRBV12-3 or TRBV12-4 with TRBJ1-2, with D possibly matching TRBD1 (6 bases). V was shortened by 7 bases and J by 6 bases, with 15 bases between the two germline ends. CDR3 length equals 13 residues.

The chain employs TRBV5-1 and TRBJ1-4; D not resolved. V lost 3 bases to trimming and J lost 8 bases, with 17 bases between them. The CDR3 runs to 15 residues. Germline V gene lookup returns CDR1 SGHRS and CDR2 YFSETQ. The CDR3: CASSSPGSGSEKLFF. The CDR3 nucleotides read TGCGCCAGCAGCTCGCCGGGATCGGGAAGCGAAAAACTGTTTTTT.

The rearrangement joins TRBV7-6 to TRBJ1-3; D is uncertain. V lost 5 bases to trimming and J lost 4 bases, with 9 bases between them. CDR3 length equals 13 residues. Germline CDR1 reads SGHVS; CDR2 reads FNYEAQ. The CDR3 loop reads CASSPLAGNTIYF. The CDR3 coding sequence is TGTGCCAGCAGCCCCCTTGCGGGAAACACCATATATTTT. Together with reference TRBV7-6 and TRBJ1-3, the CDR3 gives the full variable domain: GAGVSQSPRYKVTKRGQDVALRCDPISGHVSLYWYRQALGQGPEFLTYFNYEAQQDKSGLPNDRFSAERPEGSISTLTIQRTEQRDSAMYRCASSPLAGNTIYFGEGSWLTVV.

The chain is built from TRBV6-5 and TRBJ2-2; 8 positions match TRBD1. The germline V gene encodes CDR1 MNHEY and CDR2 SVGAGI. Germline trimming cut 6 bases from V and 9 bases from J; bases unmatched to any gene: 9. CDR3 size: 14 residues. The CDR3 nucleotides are TGTGCCAGCAGCCGTGGGACAGGCCTTAGGGAGCTGTTTTTT. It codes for CASSRGTGLRELFF.

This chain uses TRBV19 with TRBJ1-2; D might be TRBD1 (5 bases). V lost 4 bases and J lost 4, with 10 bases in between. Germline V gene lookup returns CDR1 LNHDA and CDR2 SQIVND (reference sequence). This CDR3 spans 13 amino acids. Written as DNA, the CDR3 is TGTGCCAGTAGTAGACAGTCCCTCTATGGCTACACCTTC. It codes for CASSRQSLYGYTF. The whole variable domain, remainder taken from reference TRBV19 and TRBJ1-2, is DGGITQSPKYLFRKEGQNVTLSCEQNLNHDAMYWYRQDPGQGLRLIYYSQIVNDFQKGDIAEGYSVSREKKESFPLTVTSAQKNPTAFYLCASSRQSLYGYTFGSGTRLTVV.

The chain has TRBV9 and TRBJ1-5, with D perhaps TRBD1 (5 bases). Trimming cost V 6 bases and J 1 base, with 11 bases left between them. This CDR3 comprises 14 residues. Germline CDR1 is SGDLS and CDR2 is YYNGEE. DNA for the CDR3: TGTGCCAGCAACGGAGGGGACAGCAATCAGCCCCAGCATTTT. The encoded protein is CASNGGDSNQPQHF.

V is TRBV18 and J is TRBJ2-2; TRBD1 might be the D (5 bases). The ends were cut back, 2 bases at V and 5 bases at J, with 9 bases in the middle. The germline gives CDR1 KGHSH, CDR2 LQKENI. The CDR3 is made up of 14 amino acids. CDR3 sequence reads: CASSPDSRTGELFF. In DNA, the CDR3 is TGTGCCAGCTCACCAGACAGCAGAACCGGGGAGCTGTTTTTT.

In DNA, the CDR3 is TGTGCCAGCAGATCGACAGATCAGCCCCAGCATTTT. This sequence encodes CASRSTDQPQHF. The chain has TRBV12-3 or TRBV12-4 and TRBJ1-5; TRBD1 might be the D (5 bases). The CDR3 length is 12 residues. The V gene lost 6 bases and the J gene lost 5 bases, with 8 bases spanning the gap.

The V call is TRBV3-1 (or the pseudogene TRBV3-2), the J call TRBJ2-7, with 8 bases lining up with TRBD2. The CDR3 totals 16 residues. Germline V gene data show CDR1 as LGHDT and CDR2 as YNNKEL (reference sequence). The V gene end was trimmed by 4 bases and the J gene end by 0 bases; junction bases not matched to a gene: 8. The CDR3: CASSRGGGSSSYEQYF. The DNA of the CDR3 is TGTGCCAGCAGCCGAGGCGGGGGGTCGAGCTCCTACGAGCAGTACTTC.

In nucleotides, the CDR3 is TGTGCCAGCAGGCCTGGGACAGAGGTTGAAAAACTGTTTTTT. Translated: CASRPGTEVEKLFF. The chain recombines TRBV2 with TRBJ1-4, with 7 bases matching TRBD1. Germline CDR1 is SNHLY and CDR2 is FYNNEI. This CDR3 has 14 amino acids. J gave up 7 bases and V 6 bases, and 8 bases lay outside the gene matches.